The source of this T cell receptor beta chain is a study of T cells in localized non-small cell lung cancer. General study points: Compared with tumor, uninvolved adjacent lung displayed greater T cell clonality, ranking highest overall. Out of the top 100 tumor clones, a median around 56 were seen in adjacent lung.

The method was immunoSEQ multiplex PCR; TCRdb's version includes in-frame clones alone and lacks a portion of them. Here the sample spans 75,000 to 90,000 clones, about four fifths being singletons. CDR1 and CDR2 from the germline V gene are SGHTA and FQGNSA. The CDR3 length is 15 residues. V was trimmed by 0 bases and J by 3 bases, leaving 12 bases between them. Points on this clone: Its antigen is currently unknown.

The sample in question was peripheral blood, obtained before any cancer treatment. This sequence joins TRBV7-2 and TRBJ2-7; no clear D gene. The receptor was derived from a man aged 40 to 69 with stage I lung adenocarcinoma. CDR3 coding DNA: TGTGCCAGCAGCTTAGCGCCAAACAGAAACTACGAGCAGTACTTC. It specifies CASSLAPNRNYEQYF.